Presented here are 21 T cell receptor beta chains from one specimen sequenced in a study of T cells in Graves' hyperthyroidism and ophthalmopathy. Amplified TCR beta CDR3 regions derived from RNA transcripts. Initially, a first-round RT-PCR of the TCR CDR3 employed the HTBI primer set. TCRdb redid the calling of the multiplex PCR reads with MiXCR, one entry per CDR3 protein. This sample has approximately 560,000 distinct CDR3 sequences; less than 20% occur once, and the top ten carry around 6.6%. The sample comprised blood. The source of these receptors is a woman in her 30s with Graves' hyperthyroidism.

This clonotype has just a few counts. DNA for the CDR3: TGTGCCAGCAGTGAAGTTCAGGGACAGCCCCAGCATTTT. Encoded protein: CASSEVQGQPQHF. The chain couples TRBV6-1 to TRBJ1-5, with a tentative D call TRBD1 (5 bases). Germline CDR1 is MNHNS and CDR2 is SASEGT. CDR3 length: 13 amino acids. Trimming cost V 1 base and J 7 bases, with 8 bases left between them.

This clonotype was picked up many times. The chain links TRBV20-1 to TRBJ1-2; no clear D gene. The germline V gene encodes CDR1 DFQATT and CDR2 SNEGSKA (reference sequence). V shed 0 bases and J shed 8 bases, with 19 bases lying between them. The CDR3 has 15 residues. The CDR3 is CSARDLGIRQSGYTF. The CDR3 DNA reads TGCAGTGCTAGAGATTTGGGGATCCGGCAATCCGGCTACACCTTC.

The J gene is TRBJ1-2, the V gene TRBV5-5; D gene uncertain. In germline, CDR1 is SGHKS, CDR2 YYEKEE (reference sequence). CDR3 size: 12 residues. Trimming took 2 bases from V and 3 from J, leaving 5 bases between them. The CDR3: CASSFTHYGYTF. The CDR3 region has the DNA TGTGCCAGCAGCTTTACCCACTATGGCTACACCTTC.

This clonotype was recorded a few times. The chain has TRBV7-4 and TRBJ1-1; D ambiguous. This CDR3 region has 16 residues. Germline assignment: CDR1 SGHVT and CDR2 SQSDAQ. V lost 7 bases, J lost 3 bases, and 21 bases lay in between. In nucleotides, the CDR3 is TGTGCCAGCATCAAATCCCGGCATCATAGGGACACTGAAGCTTTCTTT. This encodes CASIKSRHHRDTEAFF.

This clonotype appeared many times. The chain couples TRBV20-1 to TRBJ2-7, with TRBD2 matching 7 bases. Germline assignment: CDR1 DFQATT and CDR2 SNEGSKA (reference sequence). The J segment lost 4 bases and the V segment lost 5 bases, leaving 11 bases of the junction unmatched. This CDR3 comprises 14 residues. CDR3 sequence: CSAYPQRDPYEQYF. The CDR3 DNA follows: TGCAGTGCTTATCCCCAGCGGGACCCTTACGAGCAGTACTTC.

This clonotype has a handful of counts. The J gene is TRBJ1-4, the V gene TRBV20-1, with D perhaps matching TRBD1 (5 bases). V was cut by 1 base and J by 0 bases, with 12 bases left in between. The CDR3 spans 16 residues. CDR1 DFQATT and CDR2 SNEGSKA come from the germline V gene (reference sequence). The CDR3 here is CSARGQGIATNEKLFF. The CDR3 nucleotides read TGCAGTGCTAGAGGGCAGGGAATCGCAACTAATGAAAAACTGTTTTTT.

This clonotype was observed a few times. V and J are TRBV18 and TRBJ1-3, with D hard to call. V was shortened by 3 bases and J by 0 bases, with 12 bases between the two germline ends. CDR1 KGHSH and CDR2 LQKENI come from the germline V gene. This CDR3 is 16 amino acids long. CDR3 residues: CASSPGVPVSGNTIYF. CDR3 coding DNA: TGTGCCAGCTCACCTGGGGTGCCAGTCTCTGGAAACACCATATATTTT.

This clonotype appeared many times. The V gene is TRBV5-1, the J gene TRBJ1-1; D gene uncertain. Per the germline V gene, CDR1 is SGHRS and CDR2 is YFSETQ. The germline V and J ends were trimmed by 5 bases and 0 bases, with 8 bases remaining between them. The CDR3 sequence is 13 residues long. The CDR3 nucleotides read TGCGCCAGCAGGTCAGTGATGAACACTGAAGCTTTCTTT. Its translation: CASRSVMNTEAFF.

This clonotype was seen ten or more times. This rearrangement joins TRBV14 to TRBJ2-2; weak D call: TRBD1 (5 bases). The V and J ends lost 3 bases and 4 bases respectively, with 12 bases between them. CDR1 SGHDN and CDR2 FVKESK come from the germline V gene. The CDR3 runs 15 residues. CDR3 DNA: TGTGCCAGCAGCCACCTTTGGGGCGGCACCGGGGAGCTGTTTTTT. Protein product: CASSHLWGGTGELFF.

This clonotype has a count of ten or more. The CDR3 DNA reads TGTGCCAGCAGTCTCGGGACTAGCGTCGAGCAGTACTTC. Amino acids: CASSLGTSVEQYF. The chain uses TRBV12-3 or TRBV12-4 and TRBJ2-7; 10 bases are shared with TRBD2. The CDR3 is 13 residues long. Trimming at V came to 5 bases and at J to 6 bases, leaving 4 bases not matched to a gene.

This clonotype was recorded at least ten times. V gene TRBV6-1 combines with J gene TRBJ2-3; 10 bases are a match to TRBD2. The CDR3 consists of 16 residues. The germline CDR1 and CDR2 sequences are MNHNS and SASEGT. The V segment lost 6 bases and the J segment 1 base; nucleotides outside the gene matches: 7. The CDR3 reads CASSYTSGAGTDTQYF. The DNA for the CDR3 is TGTGCCAGCAGCTATACTAGCGGGGCGGGCACAGATACGCAGTATTTT.

This clonotype has a handful of counts. This chain joins TRBV18 and TRBJ2-1; no clear D. The V gene's germline CDR1 is KGHSH and CDR2 LQKENI. V lost 3 bases and J lost 9, with 9 bases in between. CDR3 size: 12 residues. The CDR3 DNA sequence: TGTGCCAGCTCACCTGCCAATACTGAGCAGTTCTTC. It is translated as CASSPANTEQFF.

This clonotype was detected many times. The chain joins TRBV7-9 to TRBJ1-1; possibly TRBD1 for D (5 bases). Germline V CDR1 and CDR2: SEHNR, FQNEAQ (reference sequence). Trimming removed 5 bases at V and 3 bases at J, with 22 bases between. This CDR3 is 17 amino acids long. CDR3 residues: CASSPMPSAGSDTEAFF. The CDR3 coding sequence is TGTGCCAGCAGCCCGATGCCCTCTGCAGGGTCTGACACTGAAGCTTTCTTT.

Ten or more counts support this clonotype. The rearrangement links TRBV20-1 to TRBJ2-7; maybe TRBD1 (6 bases). V was shortened by 3 bases and J by 6 bases, with 18 bases between the two germline ends. The CDR3 totals 14 residues. CDR1 is DFQATT, CDR2 SNEGSKA, per germline (reference sequence). This CDR3 is CSARADSLRLEQYF. The CDR3 DNA follows: TGCAGTGCTAGGGCGGACAGCTTAAGACTCGAGCAGTACTTC.

This clonotype was seen a few times. The rearrangement uses TRBV6-1 and TRBJ1-4; 7 bases are shared with TRBD1. Germline CDR1 and CDR2: MNHNS and SASEGT. This CDR3 contains 13 residues. The trim removed 4 bases at V and 5 bases at J, leaving 1 base unmatched. CDR3 sequence (DNA): TGTGCCAGCAGTGGGACAGGAAATGAAAAACTGTTTTTT. Its translation: CASSGTGNEKLFF.

Comment on this clonotype: This may be a read error, as it is one base from a much larger clone. The chain couples TRBV11-3 to TRBJ2-1; possibly TRBD1 for D (5 bases). Germline V CDR1 and CDR2: SGHNT, YENEEA. The length of the CDR3 is 16 residues. CDR3 coding DNA: TGTGCCGGCAGCCCCAGGGCCGGAAACGCCTACAATGAGCAGTTCTTC. Its translation is CAGSPRAGNAYNEQFF.

In this sample, this clonotype turned up a few times. The chain links TRBV6-1 to TRBJ2-7; 9 bases fit TRBD1. The CDR3 covers 12 residues. After removal of 8 bases from V and 3 bases from J, the junction contained 2 bases not matched to a gene. The germline gives CDR1 MNHNS, CDR2 SASEGT. The CDR3 DNA reads TGTGCCAGCGGACAGGGGCTCTACGAGCAGTACTTC. This gives the protein CASGQGLYEQYF.

This clonotype has a count of ten or more. This chain uses TRBV24-1 with TRBJ2-2, with 12 positions matching TRBD2. Germline values: CDR1 KGHDR, CDR2 SFDVKD. Trimming at V came to 4 bases and at J to 4 bases, leaving 3 bases not matched to a gene. The CDR3 length is 16 residues. CDR3 bases: TGTGCCACCAGTGAGTCTAGCGGGAGGGTCACCGGGGAGCTGTTTTTT. This translates into CATSESSGRVTGELFF.

This clonotype occurred many times. The chain carries TRBV12-3 or TRBV12-4 and TRBJ1-1; D is uncertain. The CDR3 contains 13 residues. V lost 3 bases and J lost 4, with 9 bases in between. This chain's CDR3 is CASSLVLGTEAFF. The CDR3 coding sequence is TGTGCCAGCAGTTTGGTATTGGGCACTGAAGCTTTCTTT.

A note on this clonotype: It may be a read error: a sequence one base away is much more abundant. The V call is TRBV27, the J call TRBJ2-7; TRBD1 matches at 7 bases. The J call may be in error: the DNA end matches TRBJ2-1 better. Germline values: CDR1 MNHEY, CDR2 SMNVEV (reference sequence). This CDR3 has 15 amino acids. CDR3 in amino acids: CASSLQPRTGYEQFF. The CDR3 DNA sequence: TGTGCCAGCAGTTTACAGCCCCGGACAGGCTACGAGCAGTTCTTC.

This clonotype was seen a few times. The chain carries TRBV18 and TRBJ2-1; 13 bases are a match to TRBD2. Losses at the gene ends were 2 bases for V and 6 bases for J; bases not matched to a gene: 10. CDR1 is KGHSH, CDR2 LQKENI, per germline. The CDR3 is made up of 18 amino acids. CDR3 bases: TGTGCCAGCTCACCATTGACACTAGCGGGAGGGCCACGCAATGAGCAGTTCTTC. This sequence encodes CASSPLTLAGGPRNEQFF.